One sample yielded the 13 T cell receptor beta chains listed below, sequenced in a study of graft-versus-host responses after intestinal transplantation. TCRdb's copy holds only in-frame clones and misses some; the assay was immunoSEQ multiplex PCR. This sample carries 62,000 or so clones, around 90% of them seen once, and the ten largest clones take 1.6%. This sample comprised PBMCs, obtained 26 days after transplant. The receptors here all came from a human patient who received an intestinal transplant, so some T cells may come from the graft donor.

J is TRBJ1-6 and V is TRBV5-1, with a weak D call TRBD1 (6 bases). The CDR3 totals 18 residues. CDR1 is SGHRS, CDR2 YFSETQ, per germline. With 0 bases removed from V and 0 bases from J, the gap between germline ends came to 13 bases. CDR3: CASSLASGESSYNSPLHF. The CDR3 DNA follows: TGCGCCAGCAGCTTGGCCTCAGGGGAGAGCTCCTATAATTCACCCCTCCACTTT. Drawing the rest from reference TRBV5-1 and TRBJ1-6, the complete variable domain is KAGVTQTPRYLIKTRGQQVTLSCSPISGHRSVSWYQQTPGQGLQFLFEYFSETQRNKGNFPGRFSGRQFSNSRSEMNVSTLELGDSALYLCASSLASGESSYNSPLHFGNGTRLTVT.

This chain connects TRBV6-5 to TRBJ1-1, with TRBD1 matching over 10 bases. The germline CDR1 and CDR2 sequences are MNHEY and SVGAGI. The CDR3 consists of 16 residues. V trimming: 0 bases; J trimming: 0 bases; junction bases outside the gene matches: 1. This CDR3 is CASSYSDRGVNTEAFF. CDR3 nucleotides: TGTGCCAGCAGTTACTCGGACAGGGGGGTGAACACTGAAGCTTTCTTT.

V and J are TRBV9 and TRBJ1-3; 7 bases match TRBD1. From germline, CDR1 is SGDLS and CDR2 YYNGEE. CDR3 size: 15 residues. The J segment lost 3 bases and the V segment lost 3 bases, leaving 6 bases of the junction unmatched. The CDR3 sequence is CASSAQGSYGNTIYF. Here the CDR3 DNA reads TGTGCCAGCAGCGCACAGGGGAGCTATGGAAACACCATATATTTT.

This chain uses TRBV6-1 with TRBJ2-7, with 9 bases lining up with TRBD1. Germline V CDR1 and CDR2: MNHNS, SASEGT. V lost 1 base and J lost 5; bases outside the gene matches: 6. The CDR3 is 15 amino acids. The CDR3 sequence: CASSEGYGTGNEQYF. As DNA, the CDR3 is TGTGCCAGCAGTGAAGGATACGGGACAGGGAACGAGCAGTACTTC.

The chain employs TRBV5-1 and TRBJ1-1; 7 bases map to TRBD1. CDR3 length equals 14 residues. V was pared by 4 bases and J by 3 bases, with 6 bases of the junction left unmatched. Germline V lookup: CDR1 SGHRS, CDR2 YFSETQ. CDR3 loop: CASSLRQGHTEAFF. As DNA, the CDR3 is TGCGCCAGCAGCCTCCGACAGGGACACACTGAAGCTTTCTTT.

V gene TRBV28 combines with J gene TRBJ1-1, with D tentatively TRBD1 (5 bases). Germline values: CDR1 MDHEN, CDR2 SYDVKM. This CDR3 comprises 12 residues. V was cut by 7 bases and J by 12 bases, with 18 bases left in between. The CDR3 coding sequence is TGTGCCAGCACAAGGGGATCCCGTGAGTCTTTCTTT. Encoded protein: CASTRGSRESFF.

The chain combines TRBV5-3 with TRBJ2-7, with TRBD1 identical over 7 bases. TRBV5-3 is placed among ORFs of uncertain function. Losses at the gene ends were 3 bases for V and 1 base for J; bases not matched to a gene: 19. This CDR3 is 19 amino acids long. The CDR3 spells CARSYPQPTGTDTSYEQYF. CDR3 DNA sequence: TGTGCCAGAAGCTATCCCCAACCAACCGGGACAGATACTTCCTACGAGCAGTACTTC.

The chain employs TRBV27 and TRBJ1-1; D unresolved. Between the trimmed V and J ends, which lost 7 bases and 1 base, there was a span of 13 bases. This CDR3 region has 14 residues. Germline V CDR1 and CDR2: MNHEY, SMNVEV (reference sequence). The CDR3 here is CASNYLEANTEAFF. The DNA for the CDR3 is TGTGCCAGCAACTACCTGGAGGCGAACACTGAAGCTTTCTTT.

This clone was seen only once. The V and J genes are TRBV4-1 and TRBJ2-7, with 10 bases matching TRBD2. The germline V gene encodes CDR1 MGHRA and CDR2 YSYEKL. The CDR3 is 18 amino acids. The V gene end was trimmed by 0 bases and the J gene end by 4 bases; junction bases not matched to a gene: 12. CDR3 residues: CASSQDRASGRWGYEQYF. CDR3 bases: TGCGCCAGCAGCCAAGATAGGGCTAGCGGGAGATGGGGGTACGAGCAGTACTTC.

The V gene is TRBV29-1, the J gene TRBJ2-3, with 9 bases aligning to TRBD1. CDR3 length: 15 amino acids. Germline V gene data show CDR1 as SQVTM and CDR2 as ANQGSEA. With V trimmed by 4 bases and J by 3 bases, 8 bases remained unmatched. CDR3 protein: CSVVRGQGLTDTQYF. The CDR3 DNA follows: TGCAGCGTTGTTAGGGGACAGGGCTTGACAGATACGCAGTATTTT.

A word on this clone: Sequence at one end of the junction differs from germline and may be a read error. This chain links TRBV13 with TRBJ2-7; D not certain. This CDR3 region has 15 residues. Germline values: CDR1 PRHDT, CDR2 FYEKMQ (reference sequence). The DNA for the CDR3 is TGTGCCAGCAGCTTAGAAGGCCCGATTAGCTACGGGCAGTACTTC. It is translated as CASSLEGPISYGQYF.

The chain combines TRBV7-9 with TRBJ1-2; D perhaps matches TRBD1 (5 bases). The CDR3 has 14 residues. The germline V and J ends were trimmed by 5 bases and 3 bases, with 13 bases remaining between them. Germline CDR1 SEHNR, CDR2 FQNEAQ (reference sequence). CDR3 loop: CASSSRALDYGYTF. The CDR3 nucleotides read TGTGCCAGCAGCAGCAGGGCTCTGGACTATGGCTACACCTTC.

The V call is TRBV18, the J call TRBJ1-3; D remains ambiguous. Germline CDR1 is KGHSH and CDR2 is LQKENI. With 2 bases removed from V and 4 bases from J, the gap between germline ends came to 6 bases. This CDR3 is 13 amino acids long. CDR3 DNA sequence: TGTGCCAGCTCACCAGTCGGGGGAAACACCATATATTTT. Amino acids: CASSPVGGNTIYF.